These 27 T cell receptor beta chains came from one sample sequenced in a study of chemoradiotherapy in HPV16-positive cancers. Some clones are missing from TCRdb's copy, which holds only in-frame ones; the method was immunoSEQ multiplex PCR. The repertoire includes approximately 8,300 clones, 87% of them detected once, and around 15% sits in the top ten. The sequenced sample was blood, obtained from a patient who underwent chemoradiotherapy. These receptors were obtained from a human donor with HPV-associated anogenital cancer.

V is TRBV7-6 and J is TRBJ1-2, with D hard to call. Germline V gives CDR1 SGHVS, CDR2 FNYEAQ. V was clipped by 1 base and J by 2 bases, with 5 bases between them. There are 13 residues in the CDR3. The CDR3 is CASSLEENYGYTF. The CDR3, as DNA: TGTGCCAGCAGCTTAGAAGAGAACTATGGCTACACCTTC.

The table lists this clone with a few counts. The chain carries TRBV28 and TRBJ1-2; 9 positions match TRBD1. This CDR3 is built from 14 residues. The V gene end was trimmed by 3 bases and the J gene end by 7 bases; junction bases not matched to a gene: 6. Germline V CDR1 and CDR2: MDHEN, SYDVKM. As DNA, the CDR3 is TGTGCCAGCAGTTTGACAGGGGGAATATCTGGCTACACCTTC. As protein: CASSLTGGISGYTF.

This sequence joins TRBV29-1 and TRBJ1-3; D gene unclear. Trimming cost V 5 bases and J 3 bases, with 8 bases left between them. Germline V gene data show CDR1 as SQVTM and CDR2 as ANQGSEA. The CDR3 is 12 amino acids. This CDR3 reads CSVQSNGNTIYF. CDR3 DNA sequence: TGCAGCGTTCAATCCAATGGAAACACCATATATTTT.

This clone appeared a single time. The V call is TRBV27, the J call TRBJ1-5, with D unresolved. The V gene's germline CDR1 is MNHEY and CDR2 SMNVEV (reference sequence). CDR3 size: 15 residues. With 7 bases removed from V and 4 bases from J, the gap between germline ends came to 17 bases. The CDR3: CASKLSSLMNQPQHF. Here the CDR3 DNA reads TGTGCCAGCAAGTTATCTAGCCTAATGAATCAGCCCCAGCATTTT.

The chain couples TRBV5-1 to TRBJ2-7; TRBD1 aligns across 8 bases. Germline V gives CDR1 SGHRS, CDR2 YFSETQ. The CDR3 extends over 15 amino acids. J lost 6 bases, V lost 4 bases, and 12 bases had no gene match. CDR3 in amino acids: CASSPRTGTSAEQYF. CDR3 coding DNA: TGCGCCAGCAGCCCACGGACAGGGACTTCTGCCGAGCAGTACTTC.

The genes are TRBV15 and TRBJ2-1; 7 bases fit TRBD2. V lost 1 base and J lost 6; bases outside the gene matches: 6. Germline lookup yields CDR1 LNHNV and CDR2 YYDKDF (reference sequence). The CDR3 covers 15 residues. The CDR3 DNA is TGTGCCACCAGCAGAGTCTCGACGGGGGGCAATGAGCAGTTCTTC. Its protein product is CATSRVSTGGNEQFF.

The J gene is TRBJ2-7, the V gene TRBV5-1, with D possibly matching TRBD2 (6 bases). This CDR3 has 12 amino acids. With 4 bases removed from V and 6 bases from J, the gap between germline ends came to 11 bases. Germline lookup yields CDR1 SGHRS and CDR2 YFSETQ. Written as DNA, the CDR3 is TGCGCCAGCAGCCTGACTAGTTCCGAGCAGTACTTC. Translating it yields CASSLTSSEQYF.

The genes are TRBV7-2 and TRBJ2-3; 11 bases map to TRBD2. The V gene's germline CDR1 is SGHTA and CDR2 FQGNSA. The CDR3 loop spans 15 amino acids. The V and J ends lost 7 bases and 0 bases, in that order; junction bases with no gene match: 3. For the CDR3, the DNA is TGTGCCAGCACCTGGACTAGCGGGAGCACAGATACGCAGTATTTT. Protein product: CASTWTSGSTDTQYF.

In its sample, this clone was seen once. The rearrangement uses TRBV19 and TRBJ1-2, with 7 bases aligning to TRBD1. V shed 7 bases, J shed 4 bases, and the junction held 12 bases outside the gene matches. Germline V lookup: CDR1 LNHDA, CDR2 SQIVND (reference sequence). This CDR3 comprises 15 residues. The CDR3 DNA follows: TGTGCCAGTACTCCCCGGGACAGATTTTTCTATGGCTACACCTTC. Protein sequence: CASTPRDRFFYGYTF.

V usage is TRBV6-5 and J usage is TRBJ1-5; TRBD1 is a possible D gene (5 bases). Germline CDR1 MNHEY, CDR2 SVGAGI. This CDR3 region has 15 residues. Trimming removed 6 bases from V and 0 bases from J, with 12 bases in between. DNA of the CDR3: TGTGCCAGCAGGTCCGGGGCACTTAGCAATCAGCCCCAGCATTTT. Its protein product is CASRSGALSNQPQHF.

This chain uses TRBV5-6 with TRBJ2-7; TRBD1 agrees at 9 bases. CDR1 is SGHDT, CDR2 YYEEEE, per germline. The CDR3 length is 17 residues. J lost 0 bases, V lost 1 base, and 8 bases had no gene match. The CDR3 nucleotides are TGTGCCAGCAGCTTGAAACGGACAGGGGCCCGCTCCTACGAGCAGTACTTC. It specifies CASSLKRTGARSYEQYF.

The V and J genes are TRBV7-9 and TRBJ2-2, with no clear D. The ends were cut back, 8 bases at V and 7 bases at J, with 17 bases in the middle. CDR3 length: 14 residues. Germline V CDR1 and CDR2: SEHNR, FQNEAQ (reference sequence). In DNA, the CDR3 is TGTGCCAGCCTCTCCCAGGTGTTCATCGGGGAGCTGTTTTTT. It encodes CASLSQVFIGELFF.

This rearrangement joins TRBV5-1 to TRBJ1-2; no firm D call. The CDR3 spans 14 residues. Germline CDR1 and CDR2: SGHRS and YFSETQ. The V end was cut by 0 bases, the J end by 8 bases, with 14 bases between. The CDR3 loop is CASSLDYSLGGYTF. DNA for the CDR3: TGCGCCAGCAGCTTGGACTACAGTCTGGGAGGCTACACCTTC.

V and J are TRBV19 and TRBJ2-7; TRBD1 is a possible D gene (5 bases). The CDR3 has 14 residues. Germline lookup yields CDR1 LNHDA and CDR2 SQIVND (reference sequence). V was trimmed by 3 bases and J by 3 bases, leaving 12 bases between them. CDR3 sequence: CASSMALGDYEQYF. CDR3 DNA sequence: TGTGCCAGTAGTATGGCCCTAGGGGACTACGAGCAGTACTTC.

The CDR3 is CASSQIFGETQYF. CDR3 nucleotide sequence: TGCGCCAGCAGCCAAATATTTGGAGAGACCCAGTACTTC. The V gene is TRBV4-3, the J gene TRBJ2-5; D is unresolved. The V gene lost 2 bases and the J gene lost 4 bases, with 8 bases spanning the gap. The CDR3 is made up of 13 amino acids. The germline gives CDR1 LGHNA, CDR2 YSLEER.

This clone has just one count. The rearrangement uses TRBV2 and TRBJ2-5, with 7 positions matching TRBD2. The V gene's germline CDR1 is SNHLY and CDR2 FYNNEI. Unmatched junction bases numbered 2, after V lost 0 bases and J lost 7 bases. The CDR3 length is 13 residues. CDR3 residues: CASSEAGEGTQYF. In DNA form, the CDR3 reads TGTGCCAGCAGTGAAGCGGGGGAGGGGACCCAGTACTTC.

The rearrangement uses TRBV7-2 and TRBJ2-1, with D possibly matching TRBD1 (6 bases). Trimming removed 4 bases from V and 2 bases from J, with 12 bases in between. CDR3 length equals 15 residues. Germline V gene lookup returns CDR1 SGHTA and CDR2 FQGNSA. The CDR3 sequence is CASSSGQQPYNEQFF. As DNA, the CDR3 is TGTGCCAGCAGCTCCGGACAGCAACCCTACAATGAGCAGTTCTTC.

The chain carries TRBV5-1 and TRBJ2-2; 7 positions match TRBD1. The ends lost 4 bases at V and 1 base at J; junction bases unmatched: 4. In germline, CDR1 is SGHRS, CDR2 YFSETQ. This CDR3 has 15 amino acids. In DNA form, the CDR3 reads TGCGCCAGCAGCCCCCGGACAGGGAACACCGGGGAGCTGTTTTTT. Amino acids: CASSPRTGNTGELFF.

The chain has TRBV5-6 and TRBJ1-5, with a tentative D call TRBD1 (5 bases). Trimming took 4 bases from V and 3 from J, leaving 11 bases between them. CDR1 is SGHDT and CDR2 is YYEEEE in the germline V gene. The CDR3 extends over 14 amino acids. The CDR3 loop is CASSLGVVNQPQHF. In DNA, the CDR3 is TGTGCCAGCAGCCTGGGGGTAGTCAATCAGCCCCAGCATTTT.

This rearrangement joins TRBV6-1 to TRBJ2-7; 8 bases line up with TRBD1. V was pared by 1 base and J by 2 bases, with 1 base of the junction left unmatched. Germline V gives CDR1 MNHNS, CDR2 SASEGT. This CDR3 has 14 amino acids. CDR3 bases: TGTGCCAGCAGTGAAGGACAGGGGACCTACGAGCAGTACGTC. Its protein product is CASSEGQGTYEQYV.

V is TRBV13 and J is TRBJ1-3; D unclear. V lost 6 bases, J lost 0 bases, and 12 bases lay in between. In germline, CDR1 is PRHDT, CDR2 FYEKMQ (reference sequence). The CDR3 loop spans 15 amino acids. The CDR3 DNA follows: TGTGCCAGCAGTTTCCCGGTCGTCTCTGGAAACACCATATATTTT. This codes for CASSFPVVSGNTIYF.

The rearrangement links TRBV7-9 to TRBJ2-3; D perhaps matches TRBD2 (7 bases). V dropped 3 bases and J dropped 4 bases, with 11 bases sitting between them. The CDR3 is 14 residues long. Looked up from germline, CDR1 is SEHNR and CDR2 is FQNEAQ (reference sequence). The CDR3 DNA reads TGTGCCAGCAGCTTCGAGGGGGGGCCAGATACGCAGTATTTT. Translating gives CASSFEGGPDTQYF.

V gene TRBV11-2 combines with J gene TRBJ2-3; D might be TRBD2 (5 bases). Germline CDR1 and CDR2: SGHAT and FQNNGV. V was clipped by 5 bases and J by 2 bases, with 11 bases between them. CDR3 length: 14 amino acids. The CDR3 sequence: CASSRGLNTDTQYF. Here the CDR3 DNA reads TGTGCCAGCAGCCGCGGACTGAACACAGATACGCAGTATTTT.

CDR3 nucleotides: TGTGCCATCAGTGGTGGCAGGGGAACTGAAGCTTTCTTT. As protein: CAISGGRGTEAFF. The V gene is TRBV10-3, the J gene TRBJ1-1; D possibly corresponds to TRBD1 (6 bases). The V gene lost 4 bases and the J gene lost 5 bases, with 11 bases spanning the gap. The CDR3 is 13 residues long. Germline loops: CDR1 ENHRY, CDR2 SYGVKD.

The chain couples TRBV12-5 to TRBJ2-2; 8 bases are a match to TRBD2. The CDR3 has 15 amino acids. Germline trimming cut 4 bases from V and 5 bases from J; bases unmatched to any gene: 6. Germline lookup yields CDR1 LGHNT and CDR2 FRNRAP. The CDR3 loop is CASGSSGGPTGELFF. CDR3 DNA sequence: TGTGCTAGTGGTTCCTCGGGGGGGCCGACCGGGGAGCTGTTTTTT.

DNA of the CDR3: TGTGCCAGCTCACCCCCGGGACAGGGATTGAGGAATGAGCAGTTCTTC. Protein sequence: CASSPPGQGLRNEQFF. The genes are TRBV18 and TRBJ2-1; 9 bases map to TRBD1. J was trimmed by 7 bases and V by 3 bases; bases with no gene match: 10. Germline V gene lookup returns CDR1 KGHSH and CDR2 LQKENI. The CDR3 totals 16 residues. The entire variable domain, with the rest obtained from reference TRBV18 and TRBJ2-1, is as follows: NAGVMQNPRHLVRRRGQEARLRCSPMKGHSHVYWYRQLPEEGLKFMVYLQKENIIDESGMPKERFSAEFPKEGPSILRIQQVVRGDSAAYFCASSPPGQGLRNEQFFGPGTRLTVL.

The rearrangement links TRBV2 to TRBJ1-3; no firm D call. The CDR3 is made up of 13 amino acids. Trimming took off 3 bases at V and 4 bases at J, with 7 bases between the two ends. From germline, CDR1 is SNHLY and CDR2 FYNNEI. CDR3 DNA: TGTGCCAGCAGTGAGGGCCGGGGAAACACCATATATTTT. As protein: CASSEGRGNTIYF.